Shown below are 21 T cell receptor beta chains from a single sample sequenced in a study of blood T cell repertoires in COVID-19. The protocol was immunoSEQ multiplex PCR, while the TCRdb copy is restricted to in-frame clones and leaves out a portion. The repertoire has over 200,000 clones, over 70% of them found once; the top ten carry approximately 5.9%. The sample taken for sequencing was peripheral blood. These receptors were taken from a man at least 80 years old with acute or convalescent COVID-19.

The rearrangement uses TRBV28 and TRBJ2-1, with TRBD1 matching 8 bases. The CDR3 length is 16 residues. Germline loops: CDR1 MDHEN, CDR2 SYDVKM. V gave up 6 bases and J gave up 2 bases; unmatched junction bases: 9. The CDR3 reads CASSSAGGLAYNEQFF. For the CDR3, the DNA is TGTGCCAGCAGCTCAGCAGGGGGCTTGGCCTACAATGAGCAGTTCTTC.

V usage is TRBV12-3 or TRBV12-4 and J usage is TRBJ2-2, with no clear D. This CDR3 spans 12 amino acids. Trimming took off 10 bases at V and 6 bases at J, with 12 bases between the two ends. In nucleotides, the CDR3 is TGTGCCACCTATAATGTCCCCGGGGAGCTGTTTTTT. This gives the protein CATYNVPGELFF.

This chain links TRBV19 with TRBJ2-7, with D possibly matching TRBD1 (6 bases). Germline CDR1 LNHDA, CDR2 SQIVND (reference sequence). Trimming pared 4 bases from V and 3 bases from J, leaving 13 bases between. The CDR3 runs 14 residues. The CDR3 loop is CASSKWKDSYEQYF. In nucleotides, the CDR3 is TGTGCCAGTAGTAAGTGGAAGGACAGCTACGAGCAGTACTTC.

DNA for the CDR3: TGTGCCAGTAGTATAGGGGGGGGCAGGAGAAACATTCAGTACTTC. Residues: CASSIGGGRRNIQYF. V usage is TRBV19 and J usage is TRBJ2-4; TRBD2 is a possible D gene (7 bases). Germline-derived CDR1 and CDR2 are LNHDA and SQIVND (reference sequence). The germline V and J ends were trimmed by 1 base and 6 bases, with 13 bases remaining between them. This CDR3 has 15 amino acids.

V is TRBV5-5 and J is TRBJ2-6; D is undetermined. V was shortened by 1 base and J by 1 base, with 6 bases between the two germline ends. This CDR3 region has 15 residues. CDR1 SGHKS and CDR2 YYEKEE come from the germline V gene (reference sequence). This CDR3 reads CASSLTVSGANVLTF. DNA for the CDR3: TGTGCCAGCAGCTTGACAGTTTCTGGGGCCAACGTCCTGACTTTC.

This rearrangement joins TRBV3-1 (or the pseudogene TRBV3-2) to TRBJ2-7; D perhaps matches TRBD1 (6 bases). Germline V gene sequence: CDR1 LGHDT, CDR2 YNNKEL (reference sequence). The CDR3 extends over 15 amino acids. V lost 0 bases and J 1 base, leaving 10 bases between the germline ends. In DNA form, the CDR3 reads TGTGCCAGCAGCCAAGATCAGGGACATTCCTACGAGCAGTACTTC. It yields the protein CASSQDQGHSYEQYF.

CDR3 loop: CASSLELLYEQYF. CDR3 bases: TGTGCCAGCAGTTTAGAGCTTCTCTACGAGCAGTACTTC. The rearrangement links TRBV28 to TRBJ2-7; the D is unclear. The germline CDR1 and CDR2 sequences are MDHEN and SYDVKM. The germline V and J ends were trimmed by 2 bases and 3 bases, with 8 bases remaining between them. The CDR3 loop spans 13 amino acids.

V is TRBV4-1 and J is TRBJ1-4; 9 bases are shared with TRBD1. Trimming at V came to 0 bases and at J to 6 bases, leaving 5 bases not matched to a gene. The germline CDR1 and CDR2 sequences are MGHRA and YSYEKL. This CDR3 comprises 16 residues. The CDR3, as DNA: TGCGCCAGCAGCCAAGAACCGGGACAGGGTTATGAAAAACTGTTTTTT. Translation gives CASSQEPGQGYEKLFF.

As to this clone: Other DNA sequences within the sample encode an identical CDR3. This chain joins TRBV28 and TRBJ2-6; D unresolved. The CDR3 runs 14 residues. V lost 3 bases and J lost 0, with 3 bases in between. Germline CDR1 and CDR2: MDHEN and SYDVKM. The DNA of the CDR3 is TGTGCCAGCAGTTTTCTCTCTGGGGCCAACGTCCTGACTTTC. Its protein is CASSFLSGANVLTF.

The rearrangement links TRBV5-5 to TRBJ2-1; 9 nucleotides align to TRBD1. This CDR3 has 13 residues. V lost 3 bases to trimming and J lost 16 bases; unmatched junction nucleotides: 11. The germline V gene has CDR1 SGHKS and CDR2 YYEKEE (reference sequence). The chain's CDR3 is CASSSGVGDRDFF. The CDR3 DNA reads as TGTGCCAGCAGCTCAGGGGTGGGGGACAGGGACTTCTTC.

The J gene is TRBJ1-3, the V gene TRBV2; no clear D. CDR1 and CDR2 (germline): SNHLY, FYNNEI. The ends were cut back, 5 bases at V and 0 bases at J, with 11 bases in the middle. This CDR3 comprises 15 residues. CDR3 in amino acids: CASSNQATSGNTIYF. The CDR3, as DNA: TGTGCCAGCAGTAACCAGGCCACCTCTGGAAACACCATATATTTT.

This rearrangement joins TRBV30 to TRBJ2-1; 10 nucleotides line up with TRBD1. This CDR3 region has 12 residues. Germline CDR1 is GTSNPN and CDR2 is SVGIG (reference sequence). V dropped 6 bases and J dropped 9; count of bases not matched to a gene: 5. DNA of the CDR3: TGTGCCTGTTGGACAGGGGGTGGTGAGCAGTTCTTC. As protein: CACWTGGGEQFF. Full variable domain (missing parts from reference TRBV30 and TRBJ2-1): SQTIHQWPATLVQPVGSPLSLECTVEGTSNPNLYWYRQAAGRGLQLLFYSVGIGQISSEVPQNLSASRPQDRQFILSSKKLLLSDSGFYLCACWTGGGEQFFGPGTRLTVL.

The chain carries TRBV3-1 (or the pseudogene TRBV3-2) and TRBJ2-3; D perhaps matches TRBD1 (6 bases). Per germline, CDR1 LGHDT and CDR2 YNNKEL (reference sequence). V was cut by 3 bases and J by 4 bases, with 11 bases left in between. The CDR3 loop spans 14 amino acids. This CDR3 reads CASSQAQGADTQYF. Here the CDR3 DNA reads TGTGCCAGCAGCCAGGCACAGGGAGCAGATACGCAGTATTTT.

In DNA, the CDR3 is TGTGCCACCAGTGATCGGGGCTCTGGGGCCAACGTCCTGACTTTC. It translates to CATSDRGSGANVLTF. The chain uses TRBV24-1 and TRBJ2-6, with D possibly matching TRBD2 (5 bases). CDR1 and CDR2 (germline): KGHDR, SFDVKD. Trimming removed 3 bases at V and 0 bases at J, with 5 bases between. CDR3 length equals 15 residues.

This clone was detected a few times. The chain uses TRBV19 and TRBJ2-1, with D maybe TRBD2 (6 bases). The germline CDR1 and CDR2 sequences are LNHDA and SQIVND (reference sequence). The CDR3 runs 17 residues. Deletions cut 5 bases from V and 8 bases from J, with 25 bases between. This CDR3 reads CASSSDPQRLVRDEQFF. In DNA, the CDR3 is TGTGCCAGTAGTTCAGACCCCCAGCGACTAGTTCGGGATGAGCAGTTCTTC.

The chain has TRBV5-5 and TRBJ1-2; TRBD1 matches at 7 bases. Trimming cost V 4 bases and J 5 bases; bases outside gene matches: 5. CDR3 length equals 13 residues. The germline V gene encodes CDR1 SGHKS and CDR2 YYEKEE (reference sequence). This chain's CDR3 is CASSLTGDYGYTF. CDR3 DNA: TGTGCCAGCAGCCTTACAGGGGATTATGGCTACACCTTC. Combining the CDR3 with reference TRBV5-5 and TRBJ1-2 gives the whole variable domain DAGVTQSPTHLIKTRGQQVTLRCSPISGHKSVSWYQQVLGQGPQFIFQYYEKEERGRGNFPDRFSARQFPNYSSELNVNALLLGDSALYLCASSLTGDYGYTFGSGTRLTVV.

The V and J genes are TRBV2 and TRBJ1-3; D might be TRBD1 (5 bases). The CDR3 loop spans 15 amino acids. V shed 6 bases and J shed 1 base, with 13 bases lying between them. CDR1 SNHLY and CDR2 FYNNEI come from the germline V gene. Here the CDR3 reads CASSRLTESGNTIYF. The CDR3 DNA is TGTGCCAGCAGCCGCCTGACAGAATCTGGAAACACCATATATTTT.

This chain joins TRBV7-2 and TRBJ2-6; D not resolved. Germline values: CDR1 SGHTA, CDR2 FQGNSA. The CDR3 runs to 15 residues. V lost 1 base and J lost 2, with 6 bases in between. CDR3: CASSLESTGANVLTF. In DNA, the CDR3 is TGTGCCAGCAGCTTAGAGAGTACTGGGGCCAACGTCCTGACTTTC.

The chain employs TRBV5-6 and TRBJ1-2; 7 positions match TRBD1. With 4 bases clipped from V and 8 bases from J, the junction kept 2 bases outside the gene matches. This CDR3 contains 11 residues. CDR1 SGHDT and CDR2 YYEEEE come from the germline V gene. Here the CDR3 DNA reads TGTGCCAGCAGCGCCAGGGGGGGCTACACCTTC. It is translated as CASSARGGYTF.

The CDR3 region is CASSDGTATLKLFF. The CDR3 DNA follows: TGTGCCAGCAGTGATGGGACAGCGACTTTGAAACTGTTTTTT. The chain uses TRBV6-1 and TRBJ1-4; the match to TRBD1 covers 7 bases. Looked up from germline, CDR1 is MNHNS and CDR2 is SASEGT. The CDR3 has 14 amino acids. V trimming: 3 bases; J trimming: 11 bases; junction bases outside the gene matches: 9.

V and J are TRBV11-2 and TRBJ1-1, with D uncertain. Germline V gives CDR1 SGHAT, CDR2 FQNNGV. The CDR3 length is 14 residues. Trimming left V 4 bases short and J 0 bases short, with 9 bases between. DNA of the CDR3: TGTGCCAGCAGCTCGGGATACATGAACACTGAAGCTTTCTTT. The encoded protein is CASSSGYMNTEAFF.